A single sample gave rise to the 11 T cell receptor beta chains below, sequenced in a study of shared clonotypes between healthy human individuals. CD45RO-negative, CCR7-selected cells formed the naive CD8 fraction, which excluded terminally differentiated effector memory CD45RA+ cells. TCRdb's copy holds only in-frame clones and misses some; the assay was immunoSEQ multiplex PCR. The sample lists millions of clones, 85% to 95% seen once, with roughly 1% in the top ten. What was sequenced was naive CD8+ T cells sorted from blood. These receptors came from a man aged 18 to 30 in good health.

This clone was recorded only once. V is TRBV23-1 and J is TRBJ2-6; TRBD1 matches 7 bases. TRBV23-1 is placed among ORFs of uncertain function. Losses at the gene ends were 6 bases for V and 2 bases for J; bases not matched to a gene: 4. This CDR3 is 15 amino acids long. Here the CDR3 reads CASRLTGTGANVLTF. The DNA for the CDR3 is TGCGCCAGCAGACTGACAGGGACTGGGGCCAACGTCCTGACTTTC.

The chain joins TRBV7-2 to TRBJ1-5; 7 bases are a match to TRBD1. From germline, CDR1 is SGHTA and CDR2 FQGNSA. With V trimmed by 5 bases and J by 0 bases, 16 bases remained unmatched. The CDR3 length is 19 residues. CDR3 in DNA: TGTGCCAGCAGCCCCCTCGGGACAGCCAATTCGCATAGCAATCAGCCCCAGCATTTT. This sequence encodes CASSPLGTANSHSNQPQHF.

The chain recombines TRBV11-2 with TRBJ2-1; TRBD2 aligns across 15 bases. Germline CDR1 SGHAT, CDR2 FQNNGV. V lost 4 bases, J lost 0 bases, and 7 bases stayed unmatched. The CDR3 consists of 19 residues. In DNA form, the CDR3 reads TGTGCCAGCAGCTGGGGACTAGCGGGGGGCCGCTCCTCCTACAATGAGCAGTTCTTC. This translates into CASSWGLAGGRSSYNEQFF.

The chain uses TRBV28 and TRBJ1-1, with no clear D. V lost 3 bases and J 3 bases, leaving 14 bases between the germline ends. The CDR3 is 15 residues long. Germline V gene data show CDR1 as MDHEN and CDR2 as SYDVKM. CDR3 sequence: CASSLGIPGDTEAFF. In nucleotides, the CDR3 is TGTGCCAGCAGTTTGGGGATTCCCGGGGACACTGAAGCTTTCTTT.

The chain has TRBV9 and TRBJ2-1; D may be TRBD1 or TRBD2 (5 bases each). The germline CDR1 and CDR2 sequences are SGDLS and YYNGEE. V lost 3 bases and J lost 9, with 19 bases in between. CDR3 length: 15 amino acids. Written as DNA, the CDR3 is TGTGCCAGCAGCGAAACCGGGACCGCCTTGGGTGAGCAGTTCTTC. Protein product: CASSETGTALGEQFF.

V usage is TRBV7-9 and J usage is TRBJ2-1; D uncertain. Trimming stripped 7 bases from V and 4 bases from J, with 8 bases between. The CDR3 runs to 12 residues. Germline-derived CDR1 and CDR2 are SEHNR and FQNEAQ (reference sequence). CDR3 loop: CASTAPYNEQFF. The CDR3 DNA sequence: TGTGCCAGCACCGCCCCGTACAATGAGCAGTTCTTC. Looking up the rest from reference TRBV7-9 and TRBJ2-1 gives the full variable domain: DTGVSQNPRHKITKRGQNVTFRCDPISEHNRLYWYRQTLGQGPEFLTYFQNEAQLEKSRLLSDRFSAERPKGSFSTLEIQRTEQGDSAMYLCASTAPYNEQFFGPGTRLTVL.

The chain employs TRBV13 and TRBJ2-1; TRBD2 aligns across 7 bases. Germline values: CDR1 PRHDT, CDR2 FYEKMQ (reference sequence). V dropped 4 bases and J dropped 9; count of bases not matched to a gene: 6. This CDR3 contains 13 residues. CDR3 sequence (DNA): TGTGCCAGCAGCTCATCGGGCGGGAGTGAGCAGTTCTTC. Encoded protein: CASSSSGGSEQFF.

CDR3 sequence: CASSYGISYNEQFF. DNA of the CDR3: TGTGCCAGCAGTTACGGCATCTCCTACAATGAGCAGTTCTTC. The V call is TRBV6-5, the J call TRBJ2-1; D gene uncertain. The CDR3 consists of 14 residues. Germline loops: CDR1 MNHEY, CDR2 SVGAGI. V lost 2 bases and J 0 bases, leaving 5 bases between the germline ends.

CDR3 DNA sequence: TGTGCCAGCAGCCCCGACGGGGGCGGGAGAAGGACAGATACGCAGTATTTT. Protein: CASSPDGGGRRTDTQYF. The chain has TRBV7-2 and TRBJ2-3; possibly TRBD2 for D (7 bases). CDR1 is SGHTA, CDR2 FQGNSA, per germline. This CDR3 is 17 amino acids long. V lost 5 bases, J lost 3 bases, and 21 bases lay in between.

V gene TRBV5-4 combines with J gene TRBJ2-2; possible D gene TRBD2, 5 bases. Trimming took 5 bases from V and 1 from J, leaving 6 bases between them. Germline V lookup: CDR1 SGHNT, CDR2 YYREEE (reference sequence). The CDR3 contains 13 residues. This chain's CDR3 is CASRDWNTGELFF. The CDR3, as DNA: TGTGCCAGCAGGGACTGGAACACCGGGGAGCTGTTTTTT.

Comments on this clone: Other nucleotide sequences in the sample specify the same CDR3. The CDR3 coding sequence is TGTGCCAGCAGCCCCCCTGGAGCGGGGGGCTCCTACGAGCAGTACTTC. This encodes CASSPPGAGGSYEQYF. The chain combines TRBV13 with TRBJ2-7; 9 bases are shared with TRBD2. The CDR3 length is 16 residues. Trimming at V came to 5 bases and at J to 0 bases, leaving 8 bases not matched to a gene. The germline V gene encodes CDR1 PRHDT and CDR2 FYEKMQ (reference sequence).